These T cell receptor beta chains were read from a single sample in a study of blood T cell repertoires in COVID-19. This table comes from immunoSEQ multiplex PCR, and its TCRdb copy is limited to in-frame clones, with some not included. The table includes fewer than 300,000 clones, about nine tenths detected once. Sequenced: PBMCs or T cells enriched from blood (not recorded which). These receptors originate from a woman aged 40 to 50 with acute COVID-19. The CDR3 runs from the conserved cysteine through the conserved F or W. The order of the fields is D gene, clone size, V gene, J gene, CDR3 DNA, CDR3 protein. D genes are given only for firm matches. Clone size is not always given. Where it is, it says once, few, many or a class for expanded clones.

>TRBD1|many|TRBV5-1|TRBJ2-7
TGCGCCAGCAGCGGGGGACAGCACTCCTACGAGCAGTACTTC
CASSGGQHSYEQYF
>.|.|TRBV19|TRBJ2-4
TGTGCCAGTAGTATACGGGACCAGGGGCAACCCTTAGCCAAAAACATTCAGTACTTC
CASSIRDQGQPLAKNIQYF
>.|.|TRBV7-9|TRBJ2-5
TGTGCCAGCAGCCCGGAGTGGGCCCAGTACTTC
CASSPEWAQYF
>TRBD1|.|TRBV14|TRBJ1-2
TGTGCCAGCAGGCGGACAGGGGGCTATGGCTACACCTTC
CASRRTGGYGYTF
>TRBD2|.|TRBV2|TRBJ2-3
TGTGCCAGCAGTGGGTTGACGGGGGGGGAAGGAGATACGCAGTATTTT
CASSGLTGGEGDTQYF
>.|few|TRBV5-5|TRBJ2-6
TGTGCCAGCAGCTTGGCGTCAGGGACTGGGGCCAACGTCCTGACTTTC
CASSLASGTGANVLTF
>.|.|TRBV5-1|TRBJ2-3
TGCGCCAGCAGCCTGGACAAGAGCACAGATACGCAGTATTTT
CASSLDKSTDTQYF
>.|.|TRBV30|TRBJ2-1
TGTGCCTGGAGTGTACTTGGAGGACAGGGAGGGAGCTACAATGAGCAGTTCTTC
CAWSVLGGQGGSYNEQFF
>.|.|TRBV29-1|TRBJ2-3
TGCAGCGTTGAGGCGGCCGCCGGCACAGATACGCAGTATTTT
CSVEAAAGTDTQYF
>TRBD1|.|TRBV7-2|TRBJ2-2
TGTGCCAGCAGCCCCCGGACAGGGGGGGACACCGGGGAGCTGTTTTTT
CASSPRTGGDTGELFF
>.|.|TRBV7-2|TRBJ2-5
TGTGCCAGCAGCTTAGACAGACAAGAGACCCAGTACTTC
CASSLDRQETQYF
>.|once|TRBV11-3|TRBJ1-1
TGTGCCAGCAGCTTAGAGGGCCACACTGAAGCTTTCTTT
CASSLEGHTEAFF
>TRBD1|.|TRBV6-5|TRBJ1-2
TGTGCCAGCAGTACCCGACTAGGACAGGGGTATGGCTACACCTTC
CASSTRLGQGYGYTF
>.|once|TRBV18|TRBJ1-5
TGTGCCAGCTCACCAGGGCCGGTTAATCAGCCCCAGCATTTT
CASSPGPVNQPQHF
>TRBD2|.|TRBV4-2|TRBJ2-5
TGTGCCAGCAGCCAACTCTGGGTCGGGCTAGCGGGGGCACAAGAGACCCAGTACTTC
CASSQLWVGLAGAQETQYF
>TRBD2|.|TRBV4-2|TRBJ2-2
TGTGCCAGCAGCCAAGAGACTCGGACTAGCGGGAGTGGGGAGCTGTTTTTT
CASSQETRTSGSGELFF
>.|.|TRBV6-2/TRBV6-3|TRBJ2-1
TGTGCCAGCAGTTACGAGGGGGAGAGCTCCTACAATGAGCAGTTCTTC
CASSYEGESSYNEQFF
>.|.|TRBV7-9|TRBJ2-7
TGTGCCAGCGGAGTGAGCTCCTACGAGCAGTACTTC
CASGVSSYEQYF
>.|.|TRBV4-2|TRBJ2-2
TGTGCCAGCAGCCAAGAAGGACTAACGAACACCGGGGAGCTGTTTTTT
CASSQEGLTNTGELFF
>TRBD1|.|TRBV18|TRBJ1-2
TGTGCCAGCTCACCAACAGGGGGCATGTCTGACTATGGCTACACCTTC
CASSPTGGMSDYGYTF
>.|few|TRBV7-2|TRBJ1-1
TGTGCCAGCAGAACAGGCGTTTTGAACACTGAAGCTTTCTTT
CASRTGVLNTEAFF
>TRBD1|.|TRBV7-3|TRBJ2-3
TGTGCCAGCAGCTCGTCCCGGGACAGGTGGAGCACAGATACGCAGTATTTT
CASSSSRDRWSTDTQYF
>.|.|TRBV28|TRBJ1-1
TGTGCCAGCAGTTTTGGGGCCCCAGGGAGGGGAGCTTTCTTT
CASSFGAPGRGAFF
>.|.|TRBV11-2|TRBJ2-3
TGTGCCAGCAGCGCACGAGAGACAGGCAACACAGATACGCAGTATTTT
CASSARETGNTDTQYF
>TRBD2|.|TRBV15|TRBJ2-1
TGTGCCACCAGCAGAGTTAACCGCGGACTAGCAAATGAGCAGTTCTTC
CATSRVNRGLANEQFF
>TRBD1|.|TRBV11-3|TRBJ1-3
TGTGCCAGCAGCCTGAAAGGACAGGCCTTGGTCTCCTCTGGAAACACCATATATTTT
CASSLKGQALVSSGNTIYF
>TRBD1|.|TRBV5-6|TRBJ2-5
TGTGCCAGCAGGGGACAGGGCGCCCCCCAAGAGACCCAGTACTTC
CASRGQGAPQETQYF
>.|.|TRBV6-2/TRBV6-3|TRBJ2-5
TGTGCCAGCAGTTACCTAGGCAGGGATCGGGAGACCCAGTACTTC
CASSYLGRDRETQYF
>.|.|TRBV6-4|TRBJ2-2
TGTGCCAGCAGTGTGGCAAACACCGGGGAGCTGTTTTTT
CASSVANTGELFF
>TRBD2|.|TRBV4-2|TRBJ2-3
TGTGCCAGCAGCCAAGAGAGTAGCGGGGGGGGAACAGATACGCAGTATTTT
CASSQESSGGGTDTQYF